Each of the 24 T cell receptor beta chains below was sequenced from the same sample in a study of neoadjuvant anti-PD-1 for oral cavity cancer (dated by TCRdb to the early 2020s). Library method: the immunoSEQ multiplex PCR assay. As stored in TCRdb, this immuneACCESS dataset retains in-frame rearrangements with V and J assigned. A fraction of the clones does not appear; measured against another copy, unresolved V genes explain less than half of the discrepancy, and the remainder lacks a known reason. This sample holds about 81,000 clones; approximately 84% were observed only once. The ten largest clonotypes hold around 3.2% of the sample. The time point label of this sample denotes: before neoadjuvant nivolumab. Sequencing used PBMCs, obtained before nivolumab (anti-PD-1) treatment. The receptors were sampled from a person aged 35-79 years with oral cavity squamous cell carcinoma.

The rearrangement links TRBV10-3 to TRBJ2-3; TRBD2 might be the D (6 bases). Trimming stripped 0 bases from V and 0 bases from J, with 10 bases between. The CDR3 is 16 residues long. Per the germline V gene, CDR1 is ENHRY and CDR2 is SYGVKD. CDR3 in amino acids: CAISESAGTSTDTQYF. The CDR3 nucleotides read TGTGCCATCAGTGAGTCCGCAGGGACTAGCACAGATACGCAGTATTTT.

The chain recombines TRBV7-2 with TRBJ2-3; D is unresolved. V lost 5 bases and J 5 bases, leaving 17 bases between the germline ends. In germline, CDR1 is SGHTA, CDR2 FQGNSA. This CDR3 is built from 15 residues. In nucleotides, the CDR3 is TGTGCCAGCAGCCCCTGGCCGAAGGGCGGAGATACGCAGTATTTT. Its protein product is CASSPWPKGGDTQYF.

This clone was seen just once. This rearrangement joins TRBV7-3 to TRBJ2-3; a weak D match, TRBD1 (6 bases). Germline V lookup: CDR1 SGHTA, CDR2 FQGTGA. V was trimmed by 1 base and J by 0 bases, leaving 8 bases between them. This CDR3 region has 15 residues. CDR3 coding DNA: TGTGCCAGCAGCTTAATGGGGGCTAGCACAGATACGCAGTATTTT. Its protein product is CASSLMGASTDTQYF.

The rearrangement uses TRBV6-6 and TRBJ2-1; D uncertain. Germline V gene lookup returns CDR1 MNHNY and CDR2 SVGAGI (reference sequence). Trimming shortened V by 5 bases and J by 8 bases, and 10 bases separated the two germline ends. The CDR3 totals 12 residues. In DNA form, the CDR3 reads TGTGCCAGCAGTCTAGTTGTACATGAGCAGTTCTTC. It is translated as CASSLVVHEQFF.

This clone was counted between two and nine times. The chain is built from TRBV5-5 and TRBJ2-5; no clear D gene. The V gene lost 1 base and the J gene lost 4 bases, with 11 bases spanning the gap. The germline V gene has CDR1 SGHKS and CDR2 YYEKEE (reference sequence). The CDR3 is 14 residues long. The CDR3 bases are TGTGCCAGCAGCTTGAGGTCTGATAGAGAGACCCAGTACTTC. This codes for CASSLRSDRETQYF.

The chain is built from TRBV5-6 and TRBJ2-2, with 8 nucleotides matching TRBD2. V was pared by 4 bases and J by 4 bases, with 9 bases of the junction left unmatched. The germline gives CDR1 SGHDT, CDR2 YYEEEE. This CDR3 is built from 16 residues. CDR3 loop: CASSPISGSTTGELFF. The CDR3, as DNA: TGTGCCAGCAGCCCGATCAGCGGGAGCACCACCGGGGAGCTGTTTTTT. The full variable domain, with the rest looked up from reference TRBV5-6 and TRBJ2-2, is DAGVTQSPTHLIKTRGQQVTLRCSPKSGHDTVSWYQQALGQGPQFIFQYYEEEERQRGNFPDRFSGHQFPNYSSELNVNALLLGDSALYLCASSPISGSTTGELFFGEGSRLTVL.

The gene calls are TRBV27 and TRBJ2-2; 8 nucleotides line up with TRBD2. V dropped 3 bases and J dropped 4; count of bases not matched to a gene: 7. The CDR3 loop spans 16 amino acids. Germline CDR1 is MNHEY and CDR2 is SMNVEV (reference sequence). CDR3 amino acids: CASSLSGRALTGELFF. CDR3 nucleotide sequence: TGTGCCAGCAGTTTGTCCGGGAGGGCCCTCACCGGGGAGCTGTTTTTT.

The chain joins TRBV10-3 to TRBJ2-7; 10 bases line up with TRBD2. CDR1 ENHRY and CDR2 SYGVKD come from the germline V gene. The CDR3 runs 14 residues. V dropped 6 bases and J dropped 1; count of bases not matched to a gene: 3. The DNA of the CDR3 is TGTGCCATCAGCAAGCGGGAGGGATCCTACGAGCAGTACTTC. Its translation is CAISKREGSYEQYF.

The rearrangement uses TRBV4-2 and TRBJ2-5; D may be TRBD2 (6 bases). The CDR3 covers 15 residues. Germline loops: CDR1 LGHNA, CDR2 YNFKEQ. Trimming took off 0 bases at V and 5 bases at J, with 13 bases between the two ends. DNA of the CDR3: TGTGCCAGCAGCCAAGAAATCGGGACTTTGGAGACCCAGTACTTC. Protein sequence: CASSQEIGTLETQYF.

The chain is built from TRBV11-2 and TRBJ2-5; the match to TRBD1 covers 7 bases. Looked up from germline, CDR1 is SGHAT and CDR2 is FQNNGV. J was trimmed by 5 bases and V by 1 base; bases with no gene match: 4. The CDR3 has 14 residues. The CDR3 DNA sequence: TGTGCCAGCAGCTTAGGACAGGGTTATGAGACCCAGTACTTC. It specifies CASSLGQGYETQYF.

The genes are TRBV2 and TRBJ1-5, with D perhaps TRBD1 (6 bases). The CDR3 sequence is 15 residues long. CDR1 and CDR2 from the germline V gene are SNHLY and FYNNEI. Trimming left V 4 bases short and J 3 bases short, with 13 bases between. In DNA form, the CDR3 reads TGTGCCAGCAGTGCCTCCTGGGGGGCCAATCAGCCCCAGCATTTT. Its protein product is CASSASWGANQPQHF.

The V call is TRBV11-1, the J call TRBJ1-5; 7 bases fit TRBD1. CDR3 size: 13 residues. The trim removed 5 bases at V and 7 bases at J, leaving 5 bases unmatched. Germline V gene lookup returns CDR1 SGHAT and CDR2 FQDESV (reference sequence). CDR3 residues: CASSPGQNQPQHF. The CDR3 DNA sequence: TGTGCCAGCAGCCCGGGACAGAACCAGCCCCAGCATTTT.

The chain is built from TRBV9 and TRBJ1-1, with TRBD1 matching over 7 bases. CDR3 length equals 14 residues. V was clipped by 3 bases and J by 8 bases; unmatched bases: 10. The germline gives CDR1 SGDLS, CDR2 YYNGEE. The CDR3 DNA is TGTGCCAGCAGCGCCGGGGACAGCAGATCAGAAGCTTTCTTT. It is translated as CASSAGDSRSEAFF.

The chain joins TRBV7-6 to TRBJ2-1; TRBD2 agrees at 13 bases. CDR1 and CDR2 (germline): SGHVS, FNYEAQ. V trimming: 3 bases; J trimming: 8 bases; junction bases outside the gene matches: 10. The CDR3 loop spans 17 amino acids. In DNA, the CDR3 is TGTGCCAGCAGCTTGACTCCCGGGACTAGCGGGATTGATGAGCAGTTCTTC. Its translation: CASSLTPGTSGIDEQFF.

The CDR3 reads CASSYSGLATDTQYF. The CDR3, as DNA: TGTGCCAGCAGTTACTCAGGCCTGGCGACAGATACGCAGTATTTT. The chain carries TRBV6-5 and TRBJ2-3; D not resolved. V lost 0 bases and J lost 3, with 10 bases in between. The V gene's germline CDR1 is MNHEY and CDR2 SVGAGI. The CDR3 totals 15 residues.

The chain carries TRBV5-1 and TRBJ2-7; 7 bases line up with TRBD2. The CDR3 spans 13 residues. From germline, CDR1 is SGHRS and CDR2 YFSETQ. After removal of 7 bases from V and 3 bases from J, the junction contained 7 bases not matched to a gene. The CDR3 sequence is CASGSGTNYEQYF. The CDR3 DNA reads TGCGCCAGCGGCAGCGGGACCAACTACGAGCAGTACTTC.

V and J are TRBV29-1 and TRBJ2-3; TRBD2 matches at 8 bases. The CDR3 has 13 residues. From germline, CDR1 is SQVTM and CDR2 ANQGSEA. V gave up 8 bases and J gave up 0 bases; unmatched junction bases: 4. CDR3 sequence: CSFSGTSTDTQYF. CDR3 nucleotides: TGCAGCTTTAGCGGGACTAGCACAGATACGCAGTATTTT.

The J gene is TRBJ2-1, the V gene TRBV6-5; 10 positions agree with TRBD2. V dropped 0 bases and J dropped 15; count of bases not matched to a gene: 14. The length of the CDR3 is 16 residues. Germline CDR1 reads MNHEY; CDR2 reads SVGAGI. CDR3 sequence reads: CASSYSGLAGALGLFF. CDR3 DNA sequence: TGTGCCAGCAGTTACTCTGGCCTAGCGGGAGCCTTAGGGCTGTTCTTC.

The chain employs TRBV30 and TRBJ2-5; TRBD2 aligns across 11 bases. CDR3 length: 15 residues. Germline CDR1 is GTSNPN and CDR2 is SVGIG (reference sequence). After removal of 4 bases from V and 1 base from J, the junction contained 5 bases not matched to a gene. The CDR3 reads CAWTRLAGSQETQYF. The DNA for the CDR3 is TGTGCCTGGACACGACTAGCGGGGTCCCAAGAGACCCAGTACTTC.

This chain connects TRBV7-3 to TRBJ2-1, with unresolved D. CDR3 size: 12 residues. The V end was cut by 1 base, the J end by 6 bases, with 4 bases between. The germline gives CDR1 SGHTA, CDR2 FQGTGA. The CDR3 DNA follows: TGTGCCAGCAGCTTAAATCTCAATGAGCAGTTCTTC. This sequence encodes CASSLNLNEQFF.

CDR3 region: CASSPGTSGIETQYF. CDR3 DNA: TGCGCCAGCAGTCCCGGGACTAGCGGGATTGAGACCCAGTACTTC. The J gene is TRBJ2-5, the V gene TRBV5-1, with TRBD2 identical over 13 bases. From germline, CDR1 is SGHRS and CDR2 YFSETQ. CDR3 length equals 15 residues. V lost 5 bases, J lost 5 bases, and 6 bases stayed unmatched.

The chain is built from TRBV28 and TRBJ2-7; a weak D match, TRBD1 (6 bases). Germline assignment: CDR1 MDHEN and CDR2 SYDVKM. The CDR3 contains 17 residues. Deletions cut 4 bases from V and 0 bases from J, with 19 bases between. The CDR3 region is CASSSPGTPLSSYEQYF. CDR3 nucleotide sequence: TGTGCCAGCAGTTCCCCTGGGACACCCCTAAGCTCCTACGAGCAGTACTTC.

This chain links TRBV4-1 with TRBJ2-3; 9 bases are a match to TRBD1. The CDR3 consists of 18 residues. The trim removed 3 bases at V and 0 bases at J, leaving 10 bases unmatched. The germline gives CDR1 MGHRA, CDR2 YSYEKL. This CDR3 is CASSHILRDRASTDTQYF. The CDR3 coding sequence is TGCGCCAGCAGCCACATACTCCGGGACAGGGCTAGCACAGATACGCAGTATTTT.

This chain joins TRBV7-8 and TRBJ2-7; 9 bases map to TRBD2. V lost 4 bases, J lost 7 bases, and 11 bases stayed unmatched. The germline CDR1 and CDR2 sequences are SGHVS and FQNEAQ. The CDR3 length is 15 residues. The CDR3 reads CASSSLAGAAGEQYF. The CDR3 DNA is TGTGCCAGCAGCTCCTTAGCGGGAGCTGCGGGAGAGCAGTACTTC.